This T cell receptor beta chain was found in a study of CD8+CD57+ T cells in acquired aplastic anemia. In the study overall: The average for DNA from sorted CD4+ and CD8+ cells was roughly 3 ug.

Template material for TCR beta VDJ and CDR3 profiling consisted of genomic DNA. TCRdb reprocessed the reads with MiXCR, giving one entry per CDR3 protein. The table has around 180,000 distinct CDR3 sequences, around 50% seen once; the top ten hold roughly 13%. Study conclusions and caveats: Controls and patients did not differ significantly in CD8+ Simpson's diversity. Patients and controls shared 25 to 30 CD8+ CDR3 sequences, which appeared highly expressed in patients and within their immunodominant clones.

The table lists this clonotype with many counts. Its antigen is unknown. The sequenced patients had an expansion of CD8+CD57+ cells seen by flow cytometry. Patients, without exception, had severe acquired aplastic anemia. The sequence came from a human donor with aplastic anemia. Sample: sorted CD4+, CD8+, or CD8+CD57+ T cells (not recorded which) from PBMCs.

This CDR3 is CASSSSGSDTQYF. The CDR3 DNA sequence: TGTGCCAGCAGCTCCTCAGGGTCCGATACGCAGTATTTT. V and J are TRBV7-3 and TRBJ2-3; D perhaps matches TRBD1 (5 bases). CDR3 length: 13 residues. Germline-derived CDR1 and CDR2 are SGHTA and FQGTGA. V lost 4 bases and J lost 6, with 11 bases in between.